A single sample gave rise to the 26 T cell receptor beta chains below, sequenced in a study of technical replicates of blood from several donors. Method: immunoSEQ multiplex PCR; TCRdb's copy keeps in-frame clones and lacks some. The sample yields about 100,000 clones, approximately 94% seen once. Sequenced sample: T cells isolated from PBMCs. The receptor source for this set is a human donor in good health.

DNA of the CDR3: TGCGCCAGCAGTGAATTAAAAATATTAGGCACAGATACGCAGTATTTT. As protein: CASSELKILGTDTQYF. The chain joins TRBV10-1 to TRBJ2-3, with no clear D. The CDR3 extends over 16 amino acids. The germline V gene encodes CDR1 WNHNN and CDR2 SYGVQD (reference sequence). V lost 3 bases to trimming and J lost 1 base, with 14 bases between them.

The gene calls are TRBV4-1 and TRBJ1-1; possibly TRBD1 for D (6 bases). Trimming pared 4 bases from V and 1 base from J, leaving 10 bases between. In germline, CDR1 is MGHRA, CDR2 YSYEKL. The CDR3 loop spans 14 amino acids. Here the CDR3 reads CASSLRTANTEAFF. The CDR3 nucleotides read TGCGCCAGCAGCCTAAGGACAGCGAACACTGAAGCTTTCTTT.

The DNA of the CDR3 is TGCGCCAGCAGCTTGGAAGGGCGGGGAGGCGAGACCCAGTACTTC. Its protein is CASSLEGRGGETQYF. This rearrangement joins TRBV5-1 to TRBJ2-5, with a possible D match to TRBD2 (6 bases). The CDR3 covers 15 residues. Germline lookup yields CDR1 SGHRS and CDR2 YFSETQ. Trimming took off 0 bases at V and 5 bases at J, with 14 bases between the two ends. The variable domain in full, with the rest retrieved from reference TRBV5-1 and TRBJ2-5, is KAGVTQTPRYLIKTRGQQVTLSCSPISGHRSVSWYQQTPGQGLQFLFEYFSETQRNKGNFPGRFSGRQFSNSRSEMNVSTLELGDSALYLCASSLEGRGGETQYFGPGTRLLVL.

The rearrangement uses TRBV30 and TRBJ2-1; a possible D gene is TRBD1 (6 bases). V was pared by 2 bases and J by 9 bases, with 11 bases between. This CDR3 has 12 amino acids. Germline V CDR1 and CDR2: GTSNPN, SVGIG (reference sequence). The CDR3 DNA reads TGTGCCTGGAGTCAGGGGCCGCTTGAGCAGTTCTTC. Translating gives CAWSQGPLEQFF.

V gene TRBV11-2 combines with J gene TRBJ2-5; D is ambiguous. The CDR3 has 14 residues. V gave up 1 base and J gave up 2 bases, with 8 bases separating them. CDR1 is SGHAT and CDR2 is FQNNGV in the germline V gene. The CDR3: CASSLGQAQETQYF. The DNA for the CDR3 is TGTGCCAGCAGCTTAGGTCAGGCTCAAGAGACCCAGTACTTC.

The genes are TRBV30 and TRBJ2-7; tentatively, D is TRBD2 (7 bases). Trimming stripped 0 bases from V and 5 bases from J, with 11 bases between. This CDR3 spans 13 amino acids. The germline V gene encodes CDR1 GTSNPN and CDR2 SVGIG (reference sequence). The CDR3 reads CAWSVGGGDEQYF. The CDR3, as DNA: TGTGCCTGGAGTGTAGGGGGAGGGGACGAGCAGTACTTC.

This sequence joins TRBV10-2 and TRBJ2-1; possible D gene TRBD1, 6 bases. V gave up 4 bases and J gave up 7 bases, with 14 bases separating them. The CDR3 totals 14 residues. In germline, CDR1 is WSHSY, CDR2 SAAADI. The CDR3 sequence is CASSGTGHPNEQFF. Written as DNA, the CDR3 is TGCGCCAGCAGTGGAACGGGACATCCAAATGAGCAGTTCTTC.

This clone was seen only a few times. The junction and the germline gene differ at one end; a read error may be behind it. The chain has TRBV28 and TRBJ1-1, with TRBD1 matching over 9 bases. This CDR3 region has 11 residues. CDR1 and CDR2 (germline): MDHEN, SYDVKM. The CDR3 sequence: CASRLGQGTLF. For the CDR3, the DNA is TGTGCCAGCAGACTCGGACAGGGGACGCTCTTT. The variable domain in full, with the rest retrieved from reference TRBV28 and TRBJ1-1, is DVKVTQSSRYLVKRTGEKVFLECVQDMDHENMFWYRQDPGLGLRLIYFSYDVKMKEKGDIPEGYSVSREKKERFSLILESASTNQTSMYLCASRLGQGTLFGQGTRLTVV.

This chain uses TRBV14 with TRBJ2-1; tentative D call: TRBD2 (5 bases). The V gene lost 0 bases and the J gene lost 0 bases, with 6 bases spanning the gap. The CDR3 runs 15 residues. Germline-derived CDR1 and CDR2 are SGHDN and FVKESK. CDR3 region: CASSQDSGSYNEQFF. CDR3 coding DNA: TGTGCCAGCAGCCAAGACAGCGGCTCCTACAATGAGCAGTTCTTC.

This clone appeared a single time. The chain joins TRBV7-9 to TRBJ1-1; D is ambiguous. CDR1 and CDR2 (germline): SEHNR, FQNEAQ (reference sequence). V dropped 6 bases and J dropped 2 bases, with 10 bases sitting between them. The CDR3 covers 13 residues. CDR3 coding DNA: TGTGCCAGCAGACAAACAGTAAACACTGAAGCTTTCTTT. Translation gives CASRQTVNTEAFF.

This sequence joins TRBV7-9 and TRBJ2-5; 7 bases map to TRBD2. The CDR3 is made up of 15 amino acids. The J segment lost 5 bases and the V segment lost 2 bases, leaving 8 bases of the junction unmatched. Looked up from germline, CDR1 is SEHNR and CDR2 is FQNEAQ (reference sequence). The DNA of the CDR3 is TGTGCCAGCAGCTTAAATAGCGGGTATATCGAGACCCAGTACTTC. Translation: CASSLNSGYIETQYF.

V gene TRBV12-5 combines with J gene TRBJ2-7; D gene uncertain. Trimming shortened V by 5 bases and J by 3 bases, and 8 bases separated the two germline ends. Germline CDR1 is LGHNT and CDR2 is FRNRAP. CDR3 length: 12 residues. In DNA, the CDR3 is TGTGCTAGTGGTCTAGTCAACTACGAGCAGTACTTC. Translated: CASGLVNYEQYF.

The rearrangement joins TRBV5-4 to TRBJ2-7, with 13 bases aligning to TRBD2. Per the germline V gene, CDR1 is SGHNT and CDR2 is YYREEE (reference sequence). J gave up 9 bases and V 0 bases, and 6 bases lay outside the gene matches. There are 15 residues in the CDR3. The CDR3 protein is CASSLASRTSGRQYF. CDR3 bases: TGTGCCAGCAGCTTGGCTTCGCGGACTAGCGGGAGGCAGTACTTC.

V is TRBV5-1 and J is TRBJ2-7; D uncertain. CDR1 SGHRS and CDR2 YFSETQ come from the germline V gene. This CDR3 has 14 amino acids. V lost 7 bases and J lost 0, with 14 bases in between. CDR3 nucleotides: TGCGCCAGCTACCCATCCTCGAGCTCCTACGAGCAGTACTTC. It specifies CASYPSSSSYEQYF. Filled out from reference TRBV5-1 and TRBJ2-7, the complete variable domain reads KAGVTQTPRYLIKTRGQQVTLSCSPISGHRSVSWYQQTPGQGLQFLFEYFSETQRNKGNFPGRFSGRQFSNSRSEMNVSTLELGDSALYLCASYPSSSSYEQYFGPGTRLTVT.

For the CDR3, the DNA is TGTGCCAGCAGCGAAAGGGGGACAATGAACACTGAAGCTTTCTTT. It encodes CASSERGTMNTEAFF. The rearrangement joins TRBV6-5 to TRBJ1-1; D may be TRBD1 (6 bases). Trimming removed 6 bases at V and 0 bases at J, with 14 bases between. Germline V gives CDR1 MNHEY, CDR2 SVGAGI. The CDR3 totals 15 residues.

This CDR3 is CASQGRRSPGNTIYF. The CDR3 coding sequence is TGTGCCAGCCAAGGGAGGCGCTCCCCTGGAAACACCATATATTTT. V gene TRBV2 combines with J gene TRBJ1-3; D gene unclear. Per the germline V gene, CDR1 is SNHLY and CDR2 is FYNNEI. V was trimmed by 8 bases and J by 2 bases, leaving 16 bases between them. This CDR3 comprises 15 residues.

V and J are TRBV7-9 and TRBJ2-5; D may be TRBD2 (6 bases). This CDR3 is built from 15 residues. V was clipped by 1 base and J by 5 bases, with 14 bases between them. Germline lookup yields CDR1 SEHNR and CDR2 FQNEAQ (reference sequence). CDR3 loop: CASSLEGTGVETQYF. The CDR3 DNA is TGTGCCAGCAGCTTAGAGGGGACGGGAGTCGAGACCCAGTACTTC.

This clone was seen a few times. The CDR3 sequence is CASFLGQAPGELFF. The CDR3 DNA reads as TGTGCCAGCTTTCTGGGACAGGCCCCCGGGGAGCTGTTTTTT. The gene calls are TRBV2 and TRBJ2-2, with 8 bases fitting TRBD1. Germline V lookup: CDR1 SNHLY, CDR2 FYNNEI. The length of the CDR3 is 14 residues. With V trimmed by 8 bases and J by 6 bases, 8 bases remained unmatched.

V gene TRBV4-2 combines with J gene TRBJ1-1; maybe TRBD1 (6 bases). V was cut by 3 bases and J by 1 base, with 9 bases left in between. The germline gives CDR1 LGHNA, CDR2 YNFKEQ. CDR3 length: 14 amino acids. The CDR3 DNA reads as TGTGCCAGCAGCCAGGGGACAAGGAACACTGAAGCTTTCTTT. Its protein is CASSQGTRNTEAFF.

This chain connects TRBV7-9 to TRBJ2-7; 7 bases agree with TRBD1. J was trimmed by 3 bases and V by 5 bases; bases with no gene match: 16. The germline V gene encodes CDR1 SEHNR and CDR2 FQNEAQ (reference sequence). The CDR3 spans 17 residues. The CDR3 is CASSRDFGLDRIYEQYF. The CDR3, as DNA: TGTGCCAGCAGCCGAGACTTTGGGCTGGACAGGATCTACGAGCAGTACTTC.

The chain carries TRBV19 and TRBJ2-4, with D perhaps TRBD1 (5 bases). This CDR3 has 16 residues. Deletions cut 7 bases from V and 0 bases from J, with 16 bases between. Germline V gene sequence: CDR1 LNHDA, CDR2 SQIVND (reference sequence). The chain's CDR3 is CASTPQGSLAKNIQYF. The CDR3, as DNA: TGTGCCAGTACCCCTCAGGGATCATTAGCCAAAAACATTCAGTACTTC.

This chain joins TRBV5-6 and TRBJ1-1; 7 nucleotides agree with TRBD1. CDR1 and CDR2 from the germline V gene are SGHDT and YYEEEE. This CDR3 contains 14 residues. V was pared by 4 bases and J by 3 bases, with 6 bases of the junction left unmatched. The CDR3 DNA reads as TGTGCCAGCAGCCCCGATGACAGGGACACTGAAGCTTTCTTT. Translated: CASSPDDRDTEAFF.

This sequence joins TRBV4-1 and TRBJ2-7; a weak D match, TRBD2 (6 bases). With 3 bases removed from V and 0 bases from J, the gap between germline ends came to 15 bases. CDR1 is MGHRA and CDR2 is YSYEKL in the germline V gene. CDR3 length: 16 amino acids. CDR3 sequence: CASSQKGASASYEQYF. As DNA, the CDR3 is TGCGCCAGCAGCCAGAAAGGGGCTAGCGCCTCCTACGAGCAGTACTTC.

The chain carries TRBV6-6 and TRBJ1-2; 8 bases match TRBD1. The ends lost 7 bases at V and 5 bases at J; junction bases unmatched: 6. Germline V gene data show CDR1 as MNHNY and CDR2 as SVGAGI (reference sequence). The CDR3 is made up of 13 amino acids. This chain's CDR3 is CASMLGQAYGYTF. The DNA for the CDR3 is TGTGCCAGCATGCTGGGACAGGCATATGGCTACACCTTC.

This clone was detected a few times. Here the CDR3 DNA reads TGTGCCAGTAGTGTTGAGATGAACACTGAAGCTTTCTTT. It encodes CASSVEMNTEAFF. This chain joins TRBV19 and TRBJ1-1; no clear D gene. In germline, CDR1 is LNHDA, CDR2 SQIVND (reference sequence). The V and J ends lost 5 bases and 0 bases respectively, with 7 bases between them. This CDR3 contains 13 residues.

The J gene is TRBJ2-4, the V gene TRBV5-1; TRBD2 is a possible D gene (5 bases). The CDR3 sequence is 15 residues long. CDR1 is SGHRS and CDR2 is YFSETQ in the germline V gene. Trimming shortened V by 0 bases and J by 2 bases, and 9 bases separated the two germline ends. The CDR3 protein is CASSLESGSKNIQYF. Here the CDR3 DNA reads TGCGCCAGCAGCTTGGAATCGGGGTCCAAAAACATTCAGTACTTC.